One sample yielded the 9 T cell receptor beta chains listed below, sequenced in a study of T cell responses to AZD1222 COVID-19 vaccine. Method: immunoSEQ multiplex PCR; TCRdb's copy keeps in-frame clones and lacks some. The sample lists 95,000 to 150,000 clones; 85% to 90% were seen once. Sequenced here: peripheral blood, sampled on day 0 of AZD1222 vaccination. These receptors all stem from an adult in good health.

V usage is TRBV7-2 and J usage is TRBJ2-3, with 7 bases matching TRBD1. This CDR3 is built from 15 residues. Trimming at V came to 5 bases and at J to 0 bases, leaving 5 bases not matched to a gene. Germline assignment: CDR1 SGHTA and CDR2 FQGNSA. CDR3 loop: CASSGGQSSTDTQYF. The CDR3 DNA reads TGTGCCAGCAGCGGGGGACAGTCTAGCACAGATACGCAGTATTTT.

The chain links TRBV13 to TRBJ2-7; D could derive from TRBD1 or TRBD2 (5 bases each). Germline CDR1 and CDR2: PRHDT and FYEKMQ (reference sequence). Trimming took off 1 base at V and 10 bases at J, with 11 bases between the two ends. The CDR3 length is 12 residues. The CDR3 sequence is CASSLVRDGQYF. As DNA, the CDR3 is TGTGCCAGCAGCTTAGTGAGGGACGGCCAGTACTTC.

The chain couples TRBV11-2 to TRBJ2-7, with D possibly being TRBD1 or TRBD2 (6 bases each). The germline gives CDR1 SGHAT, CDR2 FQNNGV. This CDR3 has 16 residues. V was clipped by 1 base and J by 7 bases, with 20 bases between them. CDR3 coding DNA: TGTGCCAGCAGCTTAGTTGTTGGGGGGCCCTTGGGGGAGCAGTACTTC. Its translation is CASSLVVGGPLGEQYF.

This clone was observed once. The chain uses TRBV19 and TRBJ2-1; TRBD2 might be the D (6 bases). The germline gives CDR1 LNHDA, CDR2 SQIVND (reference sequence). The CDR3 consists of 16 residues. The germline V and J ends were trimmed by 4 bases and 0 bases, with 13 bases remaining between them. In nucleotides, the CDR3 is TGTGCCAGTAGTAGGCCCCTCGGGGGCTCCTACAATGAGCAGTTCTTC. The encoded protein is CASSRPLGGSYNEQFF.

This chain joins TRBV19 and TRBJ1-4; tentative D call: TRBD1 (5 bases). Germline values: CDR1 LNHDA, CDR2 SQIVND (reference sequence). The CDR3 has 15 residues. V was pared by 5 bases and J by 2 bases, with 12 bases between. CDR3 amino acids: CASSPWDPTNEKLFF. Here the CDR3 DNA reads TGTGCCAGTAGTCCCTGGGACCCGACTAATGAAAAACTGTTTTTT.

This rearrangement joins TRBV30 to TRBJ2-7; 9 bases are a match to TRBD2. V trimming: 4 bases; J trimming: 0 bases; junction bases outside the gene matches: 13. Germline CDR1 and CDR2: GTSNPN and SVGIG (reference sequence). This CDR3 spans 17 amino acids. CDR3: CAWMGGFGTSLSYEQYF. The CDR3 DNA reads as TGTGCCTGGATGGGGGGGTTCGGGACTAGCCTCTCCTACGAGCAGTACTTC.

The rearrangement joins TRBV5-1 to TRBJ2-5; 14 bases fit TRBD2. The CDR3 consists of 16 residues. The J segment lost 4 bases and the V segment lost 2 bases, leaving 4 bases of the junction unmatched. CDR1 is SGHRS, CDR2 YFSETQ, per germline. The chain's CDR3 is CASSFTGTSGRETQYF. Here the CDR3 DNA reads TGCGCCAGCAGCTTCACCGGGACTAGCGGGAGAGAGACCCAGTACTTC.

The V gene is TRBV5-1, the J gene TRBJ1-4; the D is unclear. The CDR3 loop spans 15 amino acids. Germline V CDR1 and CDR2: SGHRS, YFSETQ. Trimming removed 0 bases at V and 3 bases at J, with 9 bases between. The CDR3 sequence: CASSLAGSSNEKLFF. DNA for the CDR3: TGCGCCAGCAGCTTGGCCGGGTCCTCTAATGAAAAACTGTTTTTT.

The V gene is TRBV28, the J gene TRBJ1-1; TRBD1 is a possible D gene (6 bases). Germline lookup yields CDR1 MDHEN and CDR2 SYDVKM. The V end lost 3 bases, the J end lost 4 bases, and 12 bases lay between the germline ends. The CDR3 is 14 residues long. The CDR3 is CASSFLGAGTEAFF. CDR3 DNA sequence: TGTGCCAGCAGTTTTTTGGGGGCCGGCACTGAAGCTTTCTTT.